This is a list of T cell receptor beta chains from one sample in a study of cytomegalovirus exposure and HLA in healthy donors. Here immunoSEQ multiplex PCR was the method, and the copy in TCRdb shows in-frame clones only, minus some. This table holds about 180,000 clones, 65% to 80% found once. Sequenced sample: PBMCs. Receptor source: a woman aged 30 to 39 in good health and CMV-seropositive. CDR3s include the opening cysteine and the closing phenylalanine or tryptophan. Fields, in order: D gene, V gene, J gene, clone size, CDR3 protein, CDR3 DNA. A D gene is named only where the DNA matches it firmly. Rows give clone size only sometimes, using once, few, many, or a class for an expanded clone.

d_gene: NA
v_gene: TRBV9
j_gene: TRBJ1-1
abundance: few
CDR3aa: CASSVEEEGLMNTEAFF
CDR3nt: TGTGCCAGCAGCGTAGAGGAGGAGGGTCTCATGAACACTGAAGCTTTCTTT

d_gene: TRBD1
v_gene: TRBV27
j_gene: TRBJ1-6
abundance: NA
CDR3aa: CASSRGRGTEGNSPLHF
CDR3nt: TGTGCCAGCAGCCGGGGAAGAGGGACAGAAGGTAATTCACCCCTCCACTTT

d_gene: NA
v_gene: TRBV10-2
j_gene: TRBJ1-6
abundance: NA
CDR3aa: CASSEGGSYNSPLHF
CDR3nt: TGCGCCAGCAGTGAAGGGGGCTCCTATAATTCACCCCTCCACTTT

d_gene: NA
v_gene: TRBV2
j_gene: TRBJ2-3
abundance: once
CDR3aa: CASSPGTASTDTQYF
CDR3nt: TGTGCCAGCAGCCCCGGGACTGCTAGCACAGATACGCAGTATTTT

d_gene: NA
v_gene: TRBV2
j_gene: TRBJ1-6
abundance: NA
CDR3aa: CATQIAGRNSPLHF
CDR3nt: TGTGCCACCCAAATCGCAGGGCGTAATTCACCCCTCCACTTT

d_gene: NA
v_gene: TRBV7-9
j_gene: TRBJ1-2
abundance: NA
CDR3aa: CASSSFKSIYGYTF
CDR3nt: TGTGCCAGCAGCTCCTTCAAGAGTATCTATGGCTACACCTTC

d_gene: NA
v_gene: TRBV7-9
j_gene: TRBJ2-7
abundance: NA
CDR3aa: CASSLGAGAVSYEQYF
CDR3nt: TGTGCCAGCAGCCTAGGGGCGGGGGCTGTCTCCTACGAGCAGTACTTC

d_gene: NA
v_gene: TRBV28
j_gene: TRBJ2-7
abundance: NA
CDR3aa: CASRTAGVYEQYF
CDR3nt: TGTGCCAGCAGGACCGCAGGGGTCTACGAGCAGTACTTC

d_gene: NA
v_gene: TRBV29-1
j_gene: TRBJ1-3
abundance: NA
CDR3aa: CSVEESRQDHSGNTIYF
CDR3nt: TGCAGCGTTGAAGAGTCTCGACAGGACCACTCTGGAAACACCATATATTTT

d_gene: TRBD1
v_gene: TRBV28
j_gene: TRBJ2-5
abundance: NA
CDR3aa: CASGGTALETQYF
CDR3nt: TGTGCCAGCGGTGGGACAGCTCTAGAGACCCAGTACTTC

d_gene: NA
v_gene: TRBV19
j_gene: TRBJ2-2
abundance: NA
CDR3aa: CASSILRGPNTGELFF
CDR3nt: TGTGCCAGTAGTATTTTGCGGGGACCCAACACCGGGGAGCTGTTTTTT

d_gene: TRBD1
v_gene: TRBV6-1
j_gene: TRBJ1-6
abundance: few
CDR3aa: CASSSGQARHSPLHF
CDR3nt: TGTGCCAGCAGCTCGGGACAGGCTAGACATTCACCCCTCCACTTT

d_gene: TRBD1
v_gene: TRBV7-3
j_gene: TRBJ1-1
abundance: NA
CDR3aa: CASSLRTGLNTEAFF
CDR3nt: TGTGCCAGCAGCTTACGGACAGGCTTGAACACTGAAGCTTTCTTT

d_gene: TRBD2
v_gene: TRBV30
j_gene: TRBJ2-2
abundance: NA
CDR3aa: CAWRAGTRVTGELFF
CDR3nt: TGTGCCTGGAGAGCCGGGACTAGGGTAACCGGGGAGCTGTTTTTT

d_gene: NA
v_gene: TRBV7-2
j_gene: TRBJ1-5
abundance: NA
CDR3aa: CASSLRGAGQPQHF
CDR3nt: TGTGCCAGCAGCTTACGGGGGGCAGGTCAGCCCCAGCATTTT

d_gene: NA
v_gene: TRBV10-3
j_gene: TRBJ2-7
abundance: NA
CDR3aa: CAIRRAPGYEQYF
CDR3nt: TGTGCCATCCGCAGGGCACCTGGGTACGAGCAGTACTTC

d_gene: TRBD1
v_gene: TRBV7-2
j_gene: TRBJ2-4
abundance: NA
CDR3aa: CASSLGPGTGVAKNIQYF
CDR3nt: TGTGCCAGCAGCTTAGGACCCGGGACAGGGGTTGCCAAAAACATTCAGTACTTC

d_gene: TRBD1
v_gene: TRBV9
j_gene: TRBJ1-6
abundance: few
CDR3aa: CASSGGQGLYNSPLHF
CDR3nt: TGTGCCAGCAGCGGGGGACAGGGTTTGTATAATTCACCCCTCCACTTT

d_gene: NA
v_gene: TRBV4-3
j_gene: TRBJ2-7
abundance: few
CDR3aa: CASSQVAGAGAYEQYF
CDR3nt: TGCGCCAGCAGCCAAGTGGCGGGGGCGGGGGCCTACGAGCAGTACTTC

d_gene: TRBD2
v_gene: TRBV5-4
j_gene: TRBJ2-7
abundance: NA
CDR3aa: CASSPAGSSGGFEQYF
CDR3nt: TGTGCCAGCAGCCCGGCAGGGTCTAGCGGGGGGTTCGAGCAGTACTTC

d_gene: NA
v_gene: TRBV15
j_gene: TRBJ2-3
abundance: NA
CDR3aa: CATSYLGGYTDTQYF
CDR3nt: TGTGCCACCAGCTACCTAGGGGGATACACAGATACGCAGTATTTT

d_gene: NA
v_gene: TRBV29-1
j_gene: TRBJ1-2
abundance: NA
CDR3aa: CSLHSAPDYGYTF
CDR3nt: TGCAGCCTCCACAGTGCTCCTGACTATGGCTACACCTTC

d_gene: TRBD1
v_gene: TRBV6-6
j_gene: TRBJ2-2
abundance: NA
CDR3aa: CASTSRQGASTGELFF
CDR3nt: TGTGCCAGCACCAGCCGACAGGGTGCAAGCACCGGGGAGCTGTTTTTT

d_gene: NA
v_gene: TRBV6-1
j_gene: TRBJ1-5
abundance: NA
CDR3aa: CASSAHEARWSNQPQHF
CDR3nt: TGTGCCAGCAGTGCCCATGAGGCCCGATGGAGCAATCAGCCCCAGCATTTT

d_gene: NA
v_gene: TRBV7-9
j_gene: TRBJ1-1
abundance: once
CDR3aa: CASSLSVSQLNTEAFF
CDR3nt: TGTGCCAGCAGCTTGTCAGTTTCCCAGTTGAACACTGAAGCTTTCTTT

d_gene: NA
v_gene: TRBV19
j_gene: TRBJ1-2
abundance: few
CDR3aa: CASRRADYGYTF
CDR3nt: TGTGCCAGCCGGAGGGCGGACTATGGCTACACCTTC

d_gene: TRBD2
v_gene: TRBV4-1
j_gene: TRBJ2-5
abundance: NA
CDR3aa: CASSLSSGETQYF
CDR3nt: TGCGCCAGCAGCCTCTCTAGCGGGGAGACCCAGTACTTC

d_gene: TRBD1
v_gene: TRBV27
j_gene: TRBJ1-6
abundance: NA
CDR3aa: CASSRGTAPRNSPLHF
CDR3nt: TGTGCCAGCAGTCGAGGGACAGCCCCTAGGAATTCACCCCTCCACTTT